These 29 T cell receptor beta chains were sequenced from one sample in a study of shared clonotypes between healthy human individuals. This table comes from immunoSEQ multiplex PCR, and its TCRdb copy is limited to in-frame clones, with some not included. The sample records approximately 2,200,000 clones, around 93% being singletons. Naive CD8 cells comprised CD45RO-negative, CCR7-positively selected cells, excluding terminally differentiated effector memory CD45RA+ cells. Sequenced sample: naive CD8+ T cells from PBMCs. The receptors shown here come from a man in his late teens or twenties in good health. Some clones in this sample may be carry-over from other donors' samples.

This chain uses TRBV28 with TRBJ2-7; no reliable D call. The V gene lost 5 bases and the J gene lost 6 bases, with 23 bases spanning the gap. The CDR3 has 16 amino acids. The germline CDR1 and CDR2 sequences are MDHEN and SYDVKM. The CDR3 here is CASSPRRGLTSGEQYF. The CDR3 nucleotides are TGTGCCAGCAGTCCCCGGCGAGGTCTTACGTCTGGCGAGCAGTACTTC.

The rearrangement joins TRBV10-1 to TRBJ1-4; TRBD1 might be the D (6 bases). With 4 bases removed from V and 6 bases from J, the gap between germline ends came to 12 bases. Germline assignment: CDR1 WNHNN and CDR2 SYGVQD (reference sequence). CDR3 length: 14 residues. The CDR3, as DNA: TGCGCCAGCAGTGTGACAGGAGAACATGAAAAACTGTTTTTT. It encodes CASSVTGEHEKLFF.

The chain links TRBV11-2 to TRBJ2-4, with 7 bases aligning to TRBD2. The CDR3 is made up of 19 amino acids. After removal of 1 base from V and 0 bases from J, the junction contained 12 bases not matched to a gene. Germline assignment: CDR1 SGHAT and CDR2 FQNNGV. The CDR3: CASSLGWPLGGAAKNIQYF. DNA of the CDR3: TGTGCCAGCAGCTTAGGTTGGCCTCTGGGAGGGGCAGCCAAAAACATTCAGTACTTC.

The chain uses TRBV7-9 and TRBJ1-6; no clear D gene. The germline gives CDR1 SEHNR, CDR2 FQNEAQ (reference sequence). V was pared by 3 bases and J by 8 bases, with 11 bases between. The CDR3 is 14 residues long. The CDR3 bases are TGTGCCAGCAGCTTCCGGCAGCTTGATTCACCCCTCCACTTT. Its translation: CASSFRQLDSPLHF.

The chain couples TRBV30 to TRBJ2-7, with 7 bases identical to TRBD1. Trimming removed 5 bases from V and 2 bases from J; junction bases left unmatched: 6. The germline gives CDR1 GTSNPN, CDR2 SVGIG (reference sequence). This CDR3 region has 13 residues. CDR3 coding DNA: TGTGCCTGGCGACTTCAGGGGGCCTACGAGCAGTACTTC. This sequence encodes CAWRLQGAYEQYF.

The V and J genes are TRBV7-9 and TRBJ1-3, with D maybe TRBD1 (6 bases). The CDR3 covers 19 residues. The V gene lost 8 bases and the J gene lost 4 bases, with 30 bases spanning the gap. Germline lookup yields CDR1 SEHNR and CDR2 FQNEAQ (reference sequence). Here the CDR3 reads CASSRSQVGGAGGGNTIYF. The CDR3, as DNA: TGTGCCAGCTCCCGGTCACAGGTGGGGGGCGCCGGAGGAGGAAACACCATATATTTT.

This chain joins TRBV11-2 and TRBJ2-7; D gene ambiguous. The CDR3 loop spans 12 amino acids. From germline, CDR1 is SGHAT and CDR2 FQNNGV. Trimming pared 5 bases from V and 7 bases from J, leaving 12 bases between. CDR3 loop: CASSLKVGEQYF. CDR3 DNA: TGTGCCAGCAGCCTAAAGGTGGGGGAGCAGTACTTC.

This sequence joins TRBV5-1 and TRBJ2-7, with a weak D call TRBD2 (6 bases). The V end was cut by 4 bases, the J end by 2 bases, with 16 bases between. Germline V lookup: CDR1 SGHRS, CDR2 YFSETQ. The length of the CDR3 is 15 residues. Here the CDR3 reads CASSRERAGTYEQYF. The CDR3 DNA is TGCGCCAGCAGCCGAGAGCGGGCAGGAACCTACGAGCAGTACTTC.

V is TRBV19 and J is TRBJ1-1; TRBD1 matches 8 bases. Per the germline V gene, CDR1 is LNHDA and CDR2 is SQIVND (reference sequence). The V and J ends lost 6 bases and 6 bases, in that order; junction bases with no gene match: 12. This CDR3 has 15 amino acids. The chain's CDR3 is CASRLRQGILAEAFF. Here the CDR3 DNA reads TGTGCCAGTAGGCTTAGACAGGGGATCCTCGCTGAAGCTTTCTTT.

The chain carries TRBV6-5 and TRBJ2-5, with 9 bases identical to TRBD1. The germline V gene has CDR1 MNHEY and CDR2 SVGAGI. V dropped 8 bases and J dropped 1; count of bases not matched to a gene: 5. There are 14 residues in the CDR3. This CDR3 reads CASGYRGPQETQYF. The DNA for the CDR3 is TGTGCCAGCGGCTACAGGGGGCCCCAAGAGACCCAGTACTTC.

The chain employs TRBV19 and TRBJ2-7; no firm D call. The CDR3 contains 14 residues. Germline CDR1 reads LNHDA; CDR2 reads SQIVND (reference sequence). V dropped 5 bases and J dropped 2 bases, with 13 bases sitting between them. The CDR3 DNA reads TGTGCCAGTAGTCTTCGCCGTGGTACCTACGAGCAGTACTTC. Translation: CASSLRRGTYEQYF.

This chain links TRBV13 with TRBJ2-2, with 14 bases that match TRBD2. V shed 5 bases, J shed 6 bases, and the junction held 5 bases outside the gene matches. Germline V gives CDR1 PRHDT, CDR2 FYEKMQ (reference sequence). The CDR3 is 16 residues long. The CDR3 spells CASSPGLAGAPGELFF. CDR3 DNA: TGTGCCAGCAGCCCGGGACTAGCGGGAGCACCCGGGGAGCTGTTTTTT.

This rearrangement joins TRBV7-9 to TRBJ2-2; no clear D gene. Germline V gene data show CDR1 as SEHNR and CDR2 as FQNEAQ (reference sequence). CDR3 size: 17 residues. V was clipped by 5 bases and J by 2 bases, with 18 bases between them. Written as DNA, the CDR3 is TGTGCCAGCAGCACTGGGTTGAGGCAGGTAAACACCGGGGAGCTGTTTTTT. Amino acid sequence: CASSTGLRQVNTGELFF. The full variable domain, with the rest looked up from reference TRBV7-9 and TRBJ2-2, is DTGVSQNPRHKITKRGQNVTFRCDPISEHNRLYWYRQTLGQGPEFLTYFQNEAQLEKSRLLSDRFSAERPKGSFSTLEIQRTEQGDSAMYLCASSTGLRQVNTGELFFGEGSRLTVL.

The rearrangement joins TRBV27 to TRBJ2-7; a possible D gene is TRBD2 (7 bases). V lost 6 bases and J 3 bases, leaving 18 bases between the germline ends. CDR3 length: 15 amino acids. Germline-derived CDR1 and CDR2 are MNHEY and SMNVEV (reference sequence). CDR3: CASSSREGQHYEQYF. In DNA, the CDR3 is TGTGCCAGCAGCTCCAGGGAGGGACAACACTACGAGCAGTACTTC.

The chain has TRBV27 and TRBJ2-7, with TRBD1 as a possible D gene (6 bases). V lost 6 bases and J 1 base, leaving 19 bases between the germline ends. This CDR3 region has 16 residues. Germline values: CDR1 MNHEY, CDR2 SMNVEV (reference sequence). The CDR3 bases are TGTGCCAGCAGCATTATCTTGACAGGAGGATCCTACGAGCAGTACTTC. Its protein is CASSIILTGGSYEQYF.

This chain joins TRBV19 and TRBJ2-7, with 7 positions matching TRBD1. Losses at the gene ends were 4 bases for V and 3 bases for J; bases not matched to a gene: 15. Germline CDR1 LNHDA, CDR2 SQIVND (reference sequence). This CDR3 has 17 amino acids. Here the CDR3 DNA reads TGTGCCAGTAGTACCAAACAGGGGTACACAACATACTACGAGCAGTACTTC. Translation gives CASSTKQGYTTYYEQYF.

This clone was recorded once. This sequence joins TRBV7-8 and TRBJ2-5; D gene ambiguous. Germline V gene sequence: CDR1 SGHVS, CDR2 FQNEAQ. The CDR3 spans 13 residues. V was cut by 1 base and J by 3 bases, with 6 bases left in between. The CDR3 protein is CASSLDKKETQYF. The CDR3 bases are TGTGCCAGCAGCTTAGATAAGAAAGAGACCCAGTACTTC. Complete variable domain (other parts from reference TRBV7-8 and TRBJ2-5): GAGVSQSPRYKVAKRGQDVALRCDPISGHVSLFWYQQALGQGPEFLTYFQNEAQLDKSGLPSDRFFAERPEGSVSTLKIQRTQQEDSAVYLCASSLDKKETQYFGPGTRLLVL.

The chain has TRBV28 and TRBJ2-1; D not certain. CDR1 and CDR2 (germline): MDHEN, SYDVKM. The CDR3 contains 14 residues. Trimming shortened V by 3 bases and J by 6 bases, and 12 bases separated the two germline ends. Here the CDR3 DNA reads TGTGCCAGCAGTTTGGTCCTCCTCGGCAATGAGCAGTTCTTC. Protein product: CASSLVLLGNEQFF.

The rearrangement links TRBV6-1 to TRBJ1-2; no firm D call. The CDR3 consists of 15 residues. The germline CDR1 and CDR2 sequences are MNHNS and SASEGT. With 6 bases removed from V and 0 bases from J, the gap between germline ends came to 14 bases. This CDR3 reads CASSELTEPNYGYTF. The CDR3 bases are TGTGCCAGCAGCGAACTCACCGAACCTAACTATGGCTACACCTTC.

The CDR3 reads CSVKRGIDEQYF. The CDR3 DNA is TGCAGCGTGAAGAGGGGAATCGACGAGCAGTACTTC. The chain is built from TRBV29-1 and TRBJ2-7; D is tentatively TRBD1 or TRBD2 (5 bases each). Germline V gene data show CDR1 as SQVTM and CDR2 as ANQGSEA. This CDR3 contains 12 residues. The V end was cut by 6 bases, the J end by 5 bases, with 14 bases between.

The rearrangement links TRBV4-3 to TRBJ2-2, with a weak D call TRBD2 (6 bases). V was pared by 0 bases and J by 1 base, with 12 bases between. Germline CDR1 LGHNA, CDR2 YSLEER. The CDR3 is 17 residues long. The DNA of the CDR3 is TGCGCCAGCAGCCAAGATCTCTGGCGGGGGAACACCGGGGAGCTGTTTTTT. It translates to CASSQDLWRGNTGELFF.

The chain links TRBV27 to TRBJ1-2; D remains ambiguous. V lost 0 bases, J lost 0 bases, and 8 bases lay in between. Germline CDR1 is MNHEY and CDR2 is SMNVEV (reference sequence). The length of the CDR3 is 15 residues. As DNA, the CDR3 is TGTGCCAGCAGTTTATCGGGTTCAGCTAACTATGGCTACACCTTC. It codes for CASSLSGSANYGYTF.

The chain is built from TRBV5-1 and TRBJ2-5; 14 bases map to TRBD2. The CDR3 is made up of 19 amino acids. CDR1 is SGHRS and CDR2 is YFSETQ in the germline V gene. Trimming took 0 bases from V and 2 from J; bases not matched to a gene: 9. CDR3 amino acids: CASSLAGLAGGIFQETQYF. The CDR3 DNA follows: TGCGCCAGCAGCTTGGCCGGACTAGCGGGAGGCATCTTTCAAGAGACCCAGTACTTC.

CDR3 sequence (DNA): TGTGCCAGCAGTCCCTGGGGGAGAACCTACAATGAGCAGTTCTTC. It translates to CASSPWGRTYNEQFF. V and J are TRBV9 and TRBJ2-1; D possibly uses TRBD1 or TRBD2 (5 bases each). V lost 5 bases to trimming and J lost 2 bases, with 14 bases between them. Germline loops: CDR1 SGDLS, CDR2 YYNGEE. The CDR3 totals 15 residues.

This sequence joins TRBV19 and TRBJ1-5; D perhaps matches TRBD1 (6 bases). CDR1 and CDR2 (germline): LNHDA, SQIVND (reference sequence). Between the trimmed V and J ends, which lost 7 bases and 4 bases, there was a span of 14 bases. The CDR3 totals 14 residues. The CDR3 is CASNVAGVNQPQHF. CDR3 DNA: TGTGCCAGTAATGTGGCAGGGGTAAATCAGCCCCAGCATTTT.

The CDR3 sequence: CASSPGTGYYEQYF. The CDR3 DNA sequence: TGCGCCAGCAGCCCCGGAACAGGATACTACGAGCAGTACTTC. V is TRBV4-1 and J is TRBJ2-7; the D gene is possibly TRBD1 (5 bases). The CDR3 extends over 14 amino acids. Looked up from germline, CDR1 is MGHRA and CDR2 is YSYEKL. V was shortened by 4 bases and J by 3 bases, with 13 bases between the two germline ends.

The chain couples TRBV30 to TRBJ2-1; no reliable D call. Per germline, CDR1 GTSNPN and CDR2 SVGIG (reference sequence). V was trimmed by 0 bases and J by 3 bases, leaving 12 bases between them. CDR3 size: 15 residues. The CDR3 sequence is CAWSVLLSVYNEQFF. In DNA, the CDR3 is TGTGCCTGGAGTGTACTTCTCTCGGTCTACAATGAGCAGTTCTTC.

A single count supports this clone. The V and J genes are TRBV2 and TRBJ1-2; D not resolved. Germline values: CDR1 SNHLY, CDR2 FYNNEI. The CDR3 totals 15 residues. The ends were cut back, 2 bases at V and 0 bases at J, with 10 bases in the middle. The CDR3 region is CASSESALPNYGYTF. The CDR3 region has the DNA TGTGCCAGCAGTGAATCGGCCTTGCCTAACTATGGCTACACCTTC.

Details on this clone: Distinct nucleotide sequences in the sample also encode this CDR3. This CDR3 is CASSLAGETQYF. DNA of the CDR3: TGTGCCAGCAGCTTAGCGGGAGAGACCCAGTACTTC. The J gene is TRBJ2-5, the V gene TRBV5-4; TRBD2 might be the D (6 bases). Trimming took 2 bases from V and 4 from J, leaving 6 bases between them. Per the germline V gene, CDR1 is SGHNT and CDR2 is YYREEE (reference sequence). There are 12 residues in the CDR3.